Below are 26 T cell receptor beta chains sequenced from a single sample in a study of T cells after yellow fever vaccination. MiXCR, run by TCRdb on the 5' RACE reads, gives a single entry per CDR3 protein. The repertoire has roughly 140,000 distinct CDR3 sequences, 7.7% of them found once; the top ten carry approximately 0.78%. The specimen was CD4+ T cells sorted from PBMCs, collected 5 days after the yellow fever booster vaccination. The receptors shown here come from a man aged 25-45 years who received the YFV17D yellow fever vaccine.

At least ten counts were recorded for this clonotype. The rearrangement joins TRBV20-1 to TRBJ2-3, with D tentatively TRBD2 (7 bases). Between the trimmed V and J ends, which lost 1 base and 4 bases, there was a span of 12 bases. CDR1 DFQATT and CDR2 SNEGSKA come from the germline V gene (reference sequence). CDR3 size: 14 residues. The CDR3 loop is CSARAGGGADTQYF. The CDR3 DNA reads TGCAGTGCTAGAGCCGGAGGGGGGGCAGATACGCAGTATTTT.

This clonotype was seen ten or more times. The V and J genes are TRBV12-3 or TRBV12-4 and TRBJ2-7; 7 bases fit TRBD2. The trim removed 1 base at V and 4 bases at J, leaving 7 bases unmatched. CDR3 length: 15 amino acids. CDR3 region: CASSLGEGRKYEQYF. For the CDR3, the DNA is TGTGCCAGCAGTTTAGGGGAGGGCAGAAAGTACGAGCAGTACTTC.

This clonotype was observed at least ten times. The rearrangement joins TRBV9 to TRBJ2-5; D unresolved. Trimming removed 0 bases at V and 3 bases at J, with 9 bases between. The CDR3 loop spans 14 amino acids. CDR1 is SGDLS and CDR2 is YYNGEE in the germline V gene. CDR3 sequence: CASSVEIGKETQYF. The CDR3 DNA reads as TGTGCCAGCAGCGTAGAAATAGGGAAAGAGACCCAGTACTTC.

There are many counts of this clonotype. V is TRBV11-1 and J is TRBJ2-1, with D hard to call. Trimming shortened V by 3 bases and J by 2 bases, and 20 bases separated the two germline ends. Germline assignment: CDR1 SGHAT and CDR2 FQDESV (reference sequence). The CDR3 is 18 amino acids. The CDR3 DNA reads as TGTGCCAGCAGCTTCCTGACCCACTTGACTCGGACCTACAATGAGCAGTTCTTC. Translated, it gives CASSFLTHLTRTYNEQFF. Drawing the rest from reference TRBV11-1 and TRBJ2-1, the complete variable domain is EAEVAQSPRYKITEKSQAVAFWCDPISGHATLYWYRQILGQGPELLVQFQDESVVDDSQLPKDRFSAERLKGVDSTLKIQPAELGDSAMYLCASSFLTHLTRTYNEQFFGPGTRLTVL.

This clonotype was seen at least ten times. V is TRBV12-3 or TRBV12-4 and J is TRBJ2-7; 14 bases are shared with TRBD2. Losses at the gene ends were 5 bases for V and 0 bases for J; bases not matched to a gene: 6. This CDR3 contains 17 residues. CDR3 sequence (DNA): TGTGCCAGCAGTCCCGGGACTAGCGGGAGTTTCTCCTACGAGCAGTACTTC. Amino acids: CASSPGTSGSFSYEQYF.

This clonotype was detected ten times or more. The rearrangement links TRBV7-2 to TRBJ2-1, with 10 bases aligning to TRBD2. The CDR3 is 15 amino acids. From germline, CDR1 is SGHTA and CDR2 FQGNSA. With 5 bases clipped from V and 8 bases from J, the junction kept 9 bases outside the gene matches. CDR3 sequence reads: CASSATSGAKHEQFF. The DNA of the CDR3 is TGTGCCAGCAGCGCCACTAGCGGGGCCAAGCATGAGCAGTTCTTC.

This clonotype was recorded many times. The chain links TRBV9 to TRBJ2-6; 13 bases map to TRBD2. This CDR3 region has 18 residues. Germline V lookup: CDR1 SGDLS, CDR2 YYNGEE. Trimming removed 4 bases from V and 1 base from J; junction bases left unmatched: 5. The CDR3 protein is CASSPPGLAGSGANVLTF. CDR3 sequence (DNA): TGTGCCAGCAGCCCCCCGGGACTAGCGGGATCTGGGGCCAACGTCCTGACTTTC.

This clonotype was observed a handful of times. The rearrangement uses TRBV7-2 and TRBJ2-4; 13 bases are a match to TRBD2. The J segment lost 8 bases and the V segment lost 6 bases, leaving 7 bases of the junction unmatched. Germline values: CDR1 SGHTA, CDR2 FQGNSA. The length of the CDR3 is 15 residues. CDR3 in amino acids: CASRPTSGRRHIQYF. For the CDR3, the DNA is TGTGCCAGCAGACCGACTAGCGGGAGGAGGCACATTCAGTACTTC. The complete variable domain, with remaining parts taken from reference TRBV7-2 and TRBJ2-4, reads GAGVSQSPSNKVTEKGKDVELRCDPISGHTALYWYRQSLGQGLEFLIYFQGNSAPDKSGLPSDRFSAERTGGSVSTLTIQRTQQEDSAVYLCASRPTSGRRHIQYFGAGTRLSVL.

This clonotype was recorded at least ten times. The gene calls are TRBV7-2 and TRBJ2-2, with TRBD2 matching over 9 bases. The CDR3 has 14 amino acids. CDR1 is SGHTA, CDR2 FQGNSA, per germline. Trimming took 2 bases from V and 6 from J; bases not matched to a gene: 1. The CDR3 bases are TGTGCCAGCAGCTTATTAGCGGGAGCCGGGGAGCTGTTTTTT. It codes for CASSLLAGAGELFF. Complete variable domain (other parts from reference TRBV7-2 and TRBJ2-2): GAGVSQSPSNKVTEKGKDVELRCDPISGHTALYWYRQSLGQGLEFLIYFQGNSAPDKSGLPSDRFSAERTGGSVSTLTIQRTQQEDSAVYLCASSLLAGAGELFFGEGSRLTVL.

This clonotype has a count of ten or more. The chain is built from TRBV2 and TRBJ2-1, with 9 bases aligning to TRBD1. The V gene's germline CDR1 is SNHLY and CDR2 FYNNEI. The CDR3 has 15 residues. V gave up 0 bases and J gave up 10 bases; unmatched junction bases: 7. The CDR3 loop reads CASSEAGQGRGEQFF. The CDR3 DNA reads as TGTGCCAGCAGTGAAGCGGGACAGGGTCGGGGGGAGCAGTTCTTC.

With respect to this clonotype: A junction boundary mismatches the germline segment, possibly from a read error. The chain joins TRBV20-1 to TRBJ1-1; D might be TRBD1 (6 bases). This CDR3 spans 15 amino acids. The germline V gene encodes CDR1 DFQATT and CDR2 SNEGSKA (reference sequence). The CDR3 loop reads CCARDPGQTNTEAFF. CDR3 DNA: TGCTGTGCTAGAGATCCAGGACAGACGAACACTGAAGCTTTCTTT.

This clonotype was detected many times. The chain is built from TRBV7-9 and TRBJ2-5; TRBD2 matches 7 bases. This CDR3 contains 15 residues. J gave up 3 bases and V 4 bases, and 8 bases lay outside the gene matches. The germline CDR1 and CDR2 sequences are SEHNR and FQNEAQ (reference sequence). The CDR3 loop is CASSSFRGDEETQYF. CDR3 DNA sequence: TGTGCCAGCAGCTCCTTTCGGGGGGATGAAGAGACCCAGTACTTC. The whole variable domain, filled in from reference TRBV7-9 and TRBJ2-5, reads DTGVSQNPRHKITKRGQNVTFRCDPISEHNRLYWYRQTLGQGPEFLTYFQNEAQLEKSRLLSDRFSAERPKGSFSTLEIQRTEQGDSAMYLCASSSFRGDEETQYFGPGTRLLVL.

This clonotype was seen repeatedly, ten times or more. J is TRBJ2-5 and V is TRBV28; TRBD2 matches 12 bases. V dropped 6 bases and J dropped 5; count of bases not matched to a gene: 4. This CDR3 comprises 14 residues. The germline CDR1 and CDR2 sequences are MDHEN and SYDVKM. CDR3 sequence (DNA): TGTGCCAGCAGCCTAGCGGGAGGGCCGGAGACCCAGTACTTC. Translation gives CASSLAGGPETQYF.

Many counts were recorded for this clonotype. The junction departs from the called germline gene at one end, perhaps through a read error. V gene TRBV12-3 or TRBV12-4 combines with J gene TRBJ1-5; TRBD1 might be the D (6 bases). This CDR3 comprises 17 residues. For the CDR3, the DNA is TGTGCCAGCAGCTTAGATCTTGACAGGTATAGCAATCAGCCCCAGCATTTT. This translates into CASSLDLDRYSNQPQHF.

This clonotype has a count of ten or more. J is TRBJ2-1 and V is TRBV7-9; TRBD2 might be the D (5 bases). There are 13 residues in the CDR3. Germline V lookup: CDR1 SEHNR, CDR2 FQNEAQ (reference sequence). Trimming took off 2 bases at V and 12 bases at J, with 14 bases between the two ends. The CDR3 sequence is CASSLRSLRVQFF. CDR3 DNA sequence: TGTGCCAGCAGCTTAAGGAGTTTGAGGGTGCAGTTCTTC.

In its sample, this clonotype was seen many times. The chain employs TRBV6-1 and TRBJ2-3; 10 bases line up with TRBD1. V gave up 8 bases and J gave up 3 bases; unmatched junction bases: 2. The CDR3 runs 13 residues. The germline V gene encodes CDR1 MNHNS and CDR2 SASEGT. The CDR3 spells CASRTGGTDTQYF. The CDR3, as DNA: TGTGCCAGCCGGACAGGGGGAACAGATACGCAGTATTTT.

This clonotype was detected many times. This CDR3 reads CSAVSRVARLNEQFF. Written as DNA, the CDR3 is TGCAGCGCCGTTAGTAGGGTAGCGAGACTGAATGAGCAGTTCTTC. V and J are TRBV29-1 and TRBJ2-1, with TRBD2 as a possible D gene (5 bases). The V and J ends lost 7 bases and 7 bases respectively, with 23 bases between them. This CDR3 spans 15 amino acids. Germline-derived CDR1 and CDR2 are SQVTM and ANQGSEA.

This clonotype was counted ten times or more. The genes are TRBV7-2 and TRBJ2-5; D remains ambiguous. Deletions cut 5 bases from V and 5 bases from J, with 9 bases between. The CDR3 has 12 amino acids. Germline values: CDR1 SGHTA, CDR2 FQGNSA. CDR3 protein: CASSQWAETQYF. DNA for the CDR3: TGTGCCAGCAGCCAATGGGCGGAGACCCAGTACTTC.

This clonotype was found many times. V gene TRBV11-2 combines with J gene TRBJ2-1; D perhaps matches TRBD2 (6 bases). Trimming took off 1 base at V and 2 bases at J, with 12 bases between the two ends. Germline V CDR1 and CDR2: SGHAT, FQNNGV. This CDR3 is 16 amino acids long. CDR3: CASSLGLGLTYNEQFF. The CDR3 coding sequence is TGTGCCAGCAGCTTAGGTCTGGGACTGACCTACAATGAGCAGTTCTTC.

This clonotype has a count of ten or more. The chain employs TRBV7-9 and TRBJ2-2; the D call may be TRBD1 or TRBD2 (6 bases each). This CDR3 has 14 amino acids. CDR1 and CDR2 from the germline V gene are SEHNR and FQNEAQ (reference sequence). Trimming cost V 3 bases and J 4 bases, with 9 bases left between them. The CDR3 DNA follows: TGTGCCAGCAGCTTCCGGGGGCCCACCGGGGAGCTGTTTTTT. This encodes CASSFRGPTGELFF.

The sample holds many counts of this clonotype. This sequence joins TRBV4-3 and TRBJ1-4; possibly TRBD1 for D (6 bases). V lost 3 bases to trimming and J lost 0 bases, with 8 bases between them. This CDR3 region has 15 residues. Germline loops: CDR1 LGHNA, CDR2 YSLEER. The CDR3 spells CASSQTGATNEKLFF. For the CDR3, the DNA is TGCGCCAGCAGCCAGACAGGCGCAACTAATGAAAAACTGTTTTTT.

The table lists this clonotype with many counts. The CDR3 sequence: CASSQIRSSSGANVLTF. Here the CDR3 DNA reads TGCGCCAGCAGCCAAATCAGGTCTAGCTCTGGGGCCAACGTCCTGACTTTC. The chain links TRBV5-1 to TRBJ2-6; D not resolved. Germline V gives CDR1 SGHRS, CDR2 YFSETQ. Trimming shortened V by 4 bases and J by 0 bases, and 14 bases separated the two germline ends. This CDR3 has 17 residues.

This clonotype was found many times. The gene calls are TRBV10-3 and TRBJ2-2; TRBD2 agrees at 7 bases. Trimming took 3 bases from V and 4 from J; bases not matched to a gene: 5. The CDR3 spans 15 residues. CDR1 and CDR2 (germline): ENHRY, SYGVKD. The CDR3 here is CAISDGGSGTGELFF. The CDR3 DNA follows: TGTGCCATCAGTGACGGGGGGTCGGGCACCGGGGAGCTGTTTTTT.

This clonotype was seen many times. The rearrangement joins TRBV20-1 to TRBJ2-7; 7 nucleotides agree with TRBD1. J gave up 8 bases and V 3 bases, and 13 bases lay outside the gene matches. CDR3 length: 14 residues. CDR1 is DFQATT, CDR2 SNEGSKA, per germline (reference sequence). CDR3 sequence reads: CSARGTVGGVQQYF. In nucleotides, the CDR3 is TGCAGTGCTAGGGGGACAGTCGGAGGTGTACAGCAGTACTTC.

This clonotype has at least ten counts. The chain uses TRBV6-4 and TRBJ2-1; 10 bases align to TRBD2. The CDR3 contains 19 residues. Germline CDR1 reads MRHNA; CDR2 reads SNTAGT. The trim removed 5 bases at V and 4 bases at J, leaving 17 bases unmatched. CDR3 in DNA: TGTGCCAGCAGTCCCGGACGGGTCGCTAGCGGGAGAAGTTACAATGAGCAGTTCTTC. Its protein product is CASSPGRVASGRSYNEQFF.

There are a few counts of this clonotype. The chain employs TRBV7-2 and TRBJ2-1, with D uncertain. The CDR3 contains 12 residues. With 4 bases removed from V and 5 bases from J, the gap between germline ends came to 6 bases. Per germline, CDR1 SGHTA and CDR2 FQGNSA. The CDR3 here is CASSSWDNEQFF. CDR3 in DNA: TGTGCCAGCAGCTCGTGGGACAATGAGCAGTTCTTC.